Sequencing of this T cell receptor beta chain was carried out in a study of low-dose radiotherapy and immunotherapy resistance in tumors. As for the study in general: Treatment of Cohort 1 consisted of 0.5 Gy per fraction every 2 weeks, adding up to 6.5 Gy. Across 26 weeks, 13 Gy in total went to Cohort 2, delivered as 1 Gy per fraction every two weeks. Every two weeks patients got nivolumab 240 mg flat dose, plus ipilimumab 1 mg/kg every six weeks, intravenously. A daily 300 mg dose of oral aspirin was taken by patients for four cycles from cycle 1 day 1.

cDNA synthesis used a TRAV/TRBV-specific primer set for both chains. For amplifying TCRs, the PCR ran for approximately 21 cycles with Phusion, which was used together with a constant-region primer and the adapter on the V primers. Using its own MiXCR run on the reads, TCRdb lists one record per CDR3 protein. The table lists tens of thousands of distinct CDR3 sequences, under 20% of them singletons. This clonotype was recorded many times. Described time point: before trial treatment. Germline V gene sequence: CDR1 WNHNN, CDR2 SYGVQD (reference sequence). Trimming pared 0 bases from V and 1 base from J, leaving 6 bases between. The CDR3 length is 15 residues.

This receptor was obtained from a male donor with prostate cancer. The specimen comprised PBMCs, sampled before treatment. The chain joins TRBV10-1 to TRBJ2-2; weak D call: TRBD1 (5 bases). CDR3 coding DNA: TGCGCCAGCAGTGAGTCCCAGGGGAACACCGGGGAGCTGTTTTTT. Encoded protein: CASSESQGNTGELFF.